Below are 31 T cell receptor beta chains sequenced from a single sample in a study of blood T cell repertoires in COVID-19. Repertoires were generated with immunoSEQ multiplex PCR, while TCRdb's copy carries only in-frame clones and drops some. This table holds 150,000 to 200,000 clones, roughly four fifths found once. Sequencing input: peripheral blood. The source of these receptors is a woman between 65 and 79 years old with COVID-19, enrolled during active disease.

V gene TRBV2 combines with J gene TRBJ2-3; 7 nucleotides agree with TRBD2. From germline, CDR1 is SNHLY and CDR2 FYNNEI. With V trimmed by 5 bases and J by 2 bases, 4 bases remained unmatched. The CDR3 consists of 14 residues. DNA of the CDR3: TGTGCCAGCAGTTCTAGGGACTACACAGATACGCAGTATTTT. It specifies CASSSRDYTDTQYF. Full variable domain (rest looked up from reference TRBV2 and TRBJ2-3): EPEVTQTPSHQVTQMGQEVILRCVPISNHLYFYWYRQILGQKVEFLVSFYNNEISEKSEIFDDQFSVERPDGSNFTLKIRSTKLEDSAMYFCASSSRDYTDTQYFGPGTRLTVL.

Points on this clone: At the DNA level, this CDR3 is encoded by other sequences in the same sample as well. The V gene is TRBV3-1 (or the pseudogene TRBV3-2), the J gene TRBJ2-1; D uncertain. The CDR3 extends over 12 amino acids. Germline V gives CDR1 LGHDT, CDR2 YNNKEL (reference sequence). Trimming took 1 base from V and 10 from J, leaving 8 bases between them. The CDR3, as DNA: TGTGCCAGCAGCCAAGCACGCGGAGAGCAGTTCTTC. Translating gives CASSQARGEQFF.

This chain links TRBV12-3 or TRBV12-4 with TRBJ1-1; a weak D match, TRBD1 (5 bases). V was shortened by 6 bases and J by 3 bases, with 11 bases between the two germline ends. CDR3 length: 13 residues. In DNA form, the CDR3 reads TGTGCCAGCAGGGGGCAGGGTGACACTGAAGCTTTCTTT. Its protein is CASRGQGDTEAFF.

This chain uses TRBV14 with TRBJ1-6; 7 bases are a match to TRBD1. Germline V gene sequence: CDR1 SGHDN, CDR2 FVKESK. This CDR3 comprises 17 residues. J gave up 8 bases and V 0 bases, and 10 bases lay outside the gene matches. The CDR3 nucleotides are TGTGCCAGCAGCCAAGAACGTTTGGACAGGCCTTATTCACCCCTCCACTTT. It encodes CASSQERLDRPYSPLHF.

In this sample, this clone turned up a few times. DNA for the CDR3: TGCGCCAGCAATCGAGGCTCGCTGGCTGGGGGCTACACCTTC. The encoded protein is CASNRGSLAGGYTF. The rearrangement uses TRBV5-1 and TRBJ1-2; no reliable D call. Germline CDR1 and CDR2: SGHRS and YFSETQ. The V end lost 6 bases, the J end lost 8 bases, and 20 bases lay between the germline ends. The CDR3 totals 14 residues.

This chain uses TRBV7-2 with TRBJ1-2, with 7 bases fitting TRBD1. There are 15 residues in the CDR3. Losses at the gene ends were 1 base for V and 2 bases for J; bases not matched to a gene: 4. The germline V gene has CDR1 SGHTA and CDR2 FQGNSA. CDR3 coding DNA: TGTGCCAGCAGCTTAGAACAGGGGATGAACTATGGCTACACCTTC. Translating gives CASSLEQGMNYGYTF.

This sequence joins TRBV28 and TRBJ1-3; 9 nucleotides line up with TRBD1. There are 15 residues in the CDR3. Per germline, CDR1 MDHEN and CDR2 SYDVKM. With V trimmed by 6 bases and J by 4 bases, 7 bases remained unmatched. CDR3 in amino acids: CASRPQGAMGNTIYF. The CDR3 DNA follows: TGTGCCAGCAGACCACAGGGGGCGATGGGAAACACCATATATTTT.

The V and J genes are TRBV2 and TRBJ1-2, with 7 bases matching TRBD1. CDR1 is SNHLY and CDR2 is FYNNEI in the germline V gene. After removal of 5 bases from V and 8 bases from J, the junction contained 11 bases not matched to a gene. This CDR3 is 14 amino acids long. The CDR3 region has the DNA TGTGCCAGCAGTTTTGGAGGACAGGAGGGAGGCTACACCTTC. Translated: CASSFGGQEGGYTF.

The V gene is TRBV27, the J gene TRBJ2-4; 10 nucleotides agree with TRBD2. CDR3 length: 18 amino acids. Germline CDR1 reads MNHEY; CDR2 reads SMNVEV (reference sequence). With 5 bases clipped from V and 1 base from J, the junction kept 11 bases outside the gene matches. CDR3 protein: CASSGLAGEWGAKNIQYF. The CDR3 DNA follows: TGTGCCAGCAGTGGTCTAGCGGGAGAATGGGGGGCCAAAAACATTCAGTACTTC.

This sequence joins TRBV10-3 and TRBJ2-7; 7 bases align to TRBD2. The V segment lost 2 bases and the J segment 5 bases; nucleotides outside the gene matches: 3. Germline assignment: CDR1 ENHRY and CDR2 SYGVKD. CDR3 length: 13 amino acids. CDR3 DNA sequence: TGTGCCATCAGTGAGCTGGGGGGGAACGAGCAGTACTTC. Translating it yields CAISELGGNEQYF.

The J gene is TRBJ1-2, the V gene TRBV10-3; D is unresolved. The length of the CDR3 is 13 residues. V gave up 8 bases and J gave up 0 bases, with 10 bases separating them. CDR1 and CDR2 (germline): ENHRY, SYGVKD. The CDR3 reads CAIGEDPNYGYTF. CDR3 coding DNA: TGTGCCATCGGAGAAGACCCTAACTATGGCTACACCTTC.

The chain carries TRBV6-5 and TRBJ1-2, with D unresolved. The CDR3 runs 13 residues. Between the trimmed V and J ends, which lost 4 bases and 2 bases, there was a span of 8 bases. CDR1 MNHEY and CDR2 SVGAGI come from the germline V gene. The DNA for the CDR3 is TGTGCCAGCAGTTTCATACAGAACTATGGCTACACCTTC. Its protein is CASSFIQNYGYTF.

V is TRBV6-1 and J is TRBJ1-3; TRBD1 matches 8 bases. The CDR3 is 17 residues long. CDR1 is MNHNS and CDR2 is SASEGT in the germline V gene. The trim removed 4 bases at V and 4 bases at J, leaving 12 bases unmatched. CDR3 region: CASSGPLGQGSGNTIYF. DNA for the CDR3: TGTGCCAGCAGTGGACCTTTAGGACAGGGATCAGGAAACACCATATATTTT.

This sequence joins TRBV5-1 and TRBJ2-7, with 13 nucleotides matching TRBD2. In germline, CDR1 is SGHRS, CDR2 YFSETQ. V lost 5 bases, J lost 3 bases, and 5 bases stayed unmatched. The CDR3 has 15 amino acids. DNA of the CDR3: TGCGCCAGCAGTTACGGACTAGCGGGAGACTACGAGCAGTACTTC. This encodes CASSYGLAGDYEQYF.

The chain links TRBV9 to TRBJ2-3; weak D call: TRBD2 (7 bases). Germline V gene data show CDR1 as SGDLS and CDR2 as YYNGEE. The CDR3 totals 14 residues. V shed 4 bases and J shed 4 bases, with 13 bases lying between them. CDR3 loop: CASSSRGGADTQYF. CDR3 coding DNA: TGTGCCAGCAGCTCAAGGGGGGGGGCAGATACGCAGTATTTT.

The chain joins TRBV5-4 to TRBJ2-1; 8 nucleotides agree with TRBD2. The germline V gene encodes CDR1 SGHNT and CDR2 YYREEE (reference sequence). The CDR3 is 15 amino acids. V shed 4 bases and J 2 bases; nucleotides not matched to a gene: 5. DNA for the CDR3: TGTGCCAGCAGCCTTAGACTAGCGCCCTACAATGAGCAGTTCTTC. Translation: CASSLRLAPYNEQFF.

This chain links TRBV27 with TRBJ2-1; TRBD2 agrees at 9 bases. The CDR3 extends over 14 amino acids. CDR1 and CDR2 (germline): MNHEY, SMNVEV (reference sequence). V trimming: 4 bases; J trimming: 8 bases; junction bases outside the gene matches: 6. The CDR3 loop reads CASSYGTSFYEQFF. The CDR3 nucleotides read TGTGCCAGCAGTTATGGGACTAGCTTCTATGAGCAGTTCTTC.

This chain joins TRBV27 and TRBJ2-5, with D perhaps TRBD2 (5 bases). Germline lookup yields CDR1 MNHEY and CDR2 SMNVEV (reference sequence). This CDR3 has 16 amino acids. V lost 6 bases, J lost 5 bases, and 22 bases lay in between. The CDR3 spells CASRRSGGPVRETQYF. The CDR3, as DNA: TGTGCCAGCAGAAGGTCGGGCGGGCCCGTGAGGGAGACCCAGTACTTC.

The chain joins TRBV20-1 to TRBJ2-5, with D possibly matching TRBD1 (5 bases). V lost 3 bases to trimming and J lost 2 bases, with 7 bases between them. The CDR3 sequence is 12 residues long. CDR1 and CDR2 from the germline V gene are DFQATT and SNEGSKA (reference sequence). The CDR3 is CSASKGQETQYF. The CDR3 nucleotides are TGCAGTGCTAGTAAGGGGCAAGAGACCCAGTACTTC.

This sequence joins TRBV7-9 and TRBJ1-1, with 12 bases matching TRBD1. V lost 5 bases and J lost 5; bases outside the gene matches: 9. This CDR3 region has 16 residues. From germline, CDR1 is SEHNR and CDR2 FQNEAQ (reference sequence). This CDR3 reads CASSPTGQGARTEAFF. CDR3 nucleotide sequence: TGTGCCAGCAGCCCAACGGGACAGGGGGCGAGGACTGAAGCTTTCTTT.

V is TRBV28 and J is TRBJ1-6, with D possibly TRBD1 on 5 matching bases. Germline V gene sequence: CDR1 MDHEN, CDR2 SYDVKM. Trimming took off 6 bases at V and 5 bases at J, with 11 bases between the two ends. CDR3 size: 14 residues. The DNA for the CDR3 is TGTGCCAGCAGCATCGACAGTGATAATTCACCCCTCCACTTT. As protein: CASSIDSDNSPLHF.

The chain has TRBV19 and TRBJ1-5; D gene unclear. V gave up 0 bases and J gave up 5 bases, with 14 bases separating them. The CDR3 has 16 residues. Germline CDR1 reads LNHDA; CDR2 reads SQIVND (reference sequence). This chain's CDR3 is CASSIDLVAGDQPQHF. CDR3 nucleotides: TGTGCCAGTAGTATAGATCTGGTTGCAGGTGATCAGCCCCAGCATTTT. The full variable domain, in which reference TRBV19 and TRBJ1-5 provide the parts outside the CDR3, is DGGITQSPKYLFRKEGQNVTLSCEQNLNHDAMYWYRQDPGQGLRLIYYSQIVNDFQKGDIAEGYSVSREKKESFPLTVTSAQKNPTAFYLCASSIDLVAGDQPQHFGDGTRLSIL.

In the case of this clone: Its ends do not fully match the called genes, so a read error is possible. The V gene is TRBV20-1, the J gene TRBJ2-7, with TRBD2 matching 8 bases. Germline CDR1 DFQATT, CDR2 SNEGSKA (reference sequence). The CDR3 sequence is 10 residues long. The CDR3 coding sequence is TGCAGTGCTAGAGGGACTAGCTCACACTTC. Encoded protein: CSARGTSSHF.

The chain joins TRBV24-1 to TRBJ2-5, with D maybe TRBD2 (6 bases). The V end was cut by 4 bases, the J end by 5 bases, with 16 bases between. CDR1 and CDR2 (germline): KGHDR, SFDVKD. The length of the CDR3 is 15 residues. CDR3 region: CATSDPGGAGETQYF. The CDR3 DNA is TGTGCCACCAGTGACCCGGGCGGGGCCGGGGAGACCCAGTACTTC.

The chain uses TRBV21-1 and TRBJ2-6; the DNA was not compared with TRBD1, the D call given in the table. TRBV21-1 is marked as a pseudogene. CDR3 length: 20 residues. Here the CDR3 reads CASSSPLMTVERSGANVLTF. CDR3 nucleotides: TGTGCCAGCAGCTCCCCCCTTATGACAGTTGAACGTTCTGGGGCCAACGTCCTGACTTTC.

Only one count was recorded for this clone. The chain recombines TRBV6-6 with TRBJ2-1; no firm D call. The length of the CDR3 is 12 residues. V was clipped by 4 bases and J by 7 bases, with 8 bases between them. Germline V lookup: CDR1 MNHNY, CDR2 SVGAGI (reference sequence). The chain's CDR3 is CASSSLANEQFF. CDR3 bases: TGTGCCAGCAGTTCTTTAGCAAATGAGCAGTTCTTC.

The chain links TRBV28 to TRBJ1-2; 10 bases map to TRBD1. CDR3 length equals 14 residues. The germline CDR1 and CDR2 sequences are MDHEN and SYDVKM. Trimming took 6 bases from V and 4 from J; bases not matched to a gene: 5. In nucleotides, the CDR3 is TGTGCCAGCAGGACAGGGGGCAGGCTCTATGGCTACACCTTC. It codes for CASRTGGRLYGYTF.

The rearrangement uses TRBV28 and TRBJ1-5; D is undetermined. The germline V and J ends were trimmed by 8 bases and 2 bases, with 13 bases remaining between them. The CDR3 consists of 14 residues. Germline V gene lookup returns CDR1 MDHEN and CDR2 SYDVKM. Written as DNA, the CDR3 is TGTGCCAGCTCCTCCCTGGAGGGCAATCAGCCCCAGCATTTT. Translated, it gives CASSSLEGNQPQHF.

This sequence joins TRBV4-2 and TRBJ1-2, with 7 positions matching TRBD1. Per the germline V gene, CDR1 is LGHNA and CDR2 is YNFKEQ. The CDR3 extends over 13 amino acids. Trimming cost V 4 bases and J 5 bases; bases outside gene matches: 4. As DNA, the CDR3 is TGTGCCAGCAGCCCCTGGACAGGTTATGGCTACACCTTC. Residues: CASSPWTGYGYTF.

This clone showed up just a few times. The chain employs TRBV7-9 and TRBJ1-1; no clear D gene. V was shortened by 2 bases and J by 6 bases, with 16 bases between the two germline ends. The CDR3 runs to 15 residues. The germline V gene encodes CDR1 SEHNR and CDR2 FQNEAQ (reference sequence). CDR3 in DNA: TGTGCCAGCAGCTTAATGGGTGACGCTAGATCTGAAGCTTTCTTT. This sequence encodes CASSLMGDARSEAFF.

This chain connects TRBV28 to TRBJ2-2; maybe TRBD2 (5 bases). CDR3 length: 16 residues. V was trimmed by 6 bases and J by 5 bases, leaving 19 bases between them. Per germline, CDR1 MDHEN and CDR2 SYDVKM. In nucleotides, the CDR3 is TGTGCCAGCAGCCTCCCCGGGATAATAAGGACCGGGGAGCTGTTTTTT. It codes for CASSLPGIIRTGELFF.